This TCR beta chain derives from a study of T cells in Graves' hyperthyroidism and ophthalmopathy. Study results and caveats: Ophthalmopathy, which appeared later, was predicted by the model a median about 6 months before onset. The blood repertoire included most of the expanded thyroid clonotypes above 0.001. Through a model of 13 V-J features, ophthalmopathy was separated from stable hyperthyroidism.

In regard to this clonotype: As yet, its antigen is unknown.

RNA transcripts yielded amplified TCR beta CDR3 regions. The HTBI primer set was used in a first-round RT-PCR of the TCR CDR3. TCRdb itself ran the multiplex PCR reads through MiXCR, one entry per CDR3 protein. Found here are about 640,000 distinct CDR3 sequences, roughly 15% of them singletons; the top ten hold around 13%. Trimming removed 5 bases from V and 5 bases from J, with 11 bases in between. The CDR3 runs to 13 residues. Germline CDR1 KGHSH, CDR2 LQKENI. Clinicians diagnosed patients from clinical symptoms, serum thyroxine and TRAb, thyroid ultrasound and orbital computed tomography. J is TRBJ2-3 and V is TRBV18, with D possibly matching TRBD2 (5 bases). Source material: blood. The clonotype was recovered from a woman aged 50 to 60 with Graves' ophthalmopathy. CDR3 residues: CASSFFSGDTQYF. In DNA form, the CDR3 reads TGTGCCAGCTCATTTTTCAGCGGAGATACGCAGTATTTT.